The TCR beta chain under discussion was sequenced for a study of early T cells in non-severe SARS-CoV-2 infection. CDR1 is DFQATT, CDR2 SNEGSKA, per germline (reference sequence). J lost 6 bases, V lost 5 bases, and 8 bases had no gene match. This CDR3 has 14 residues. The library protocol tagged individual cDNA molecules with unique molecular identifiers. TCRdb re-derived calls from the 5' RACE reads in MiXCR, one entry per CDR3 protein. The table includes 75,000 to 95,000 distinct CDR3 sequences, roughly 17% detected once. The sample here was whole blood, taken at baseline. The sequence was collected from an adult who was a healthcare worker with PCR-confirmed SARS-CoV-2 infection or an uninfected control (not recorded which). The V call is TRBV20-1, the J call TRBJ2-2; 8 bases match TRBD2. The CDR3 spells CSARSIAGPGELFF. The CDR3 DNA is TGCAGTGCTCGGAGTATAGCGGGACCCGGGGAGCTGTTTTTT.